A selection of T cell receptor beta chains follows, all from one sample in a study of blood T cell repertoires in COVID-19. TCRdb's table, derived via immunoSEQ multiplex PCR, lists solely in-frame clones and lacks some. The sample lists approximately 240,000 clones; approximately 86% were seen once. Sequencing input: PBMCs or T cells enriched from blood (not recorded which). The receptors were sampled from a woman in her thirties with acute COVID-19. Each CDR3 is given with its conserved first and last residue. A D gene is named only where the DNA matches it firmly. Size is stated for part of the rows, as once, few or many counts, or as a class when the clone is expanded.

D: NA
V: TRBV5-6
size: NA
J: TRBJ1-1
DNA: TGTGCCAGCAGCTTGTATCGCGGGAACACTGAAGCTTTCTTT
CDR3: CASSLYRGNTEAFF

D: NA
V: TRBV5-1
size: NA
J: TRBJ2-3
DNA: TGCGCCAGCAGCCCGGCGGTAGCCTCAGATACGCAGTATTTT
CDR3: CASSPAVASDTQYF

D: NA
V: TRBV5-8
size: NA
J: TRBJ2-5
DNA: TGTGCCAGCAGCTTGGGAGTACCGCTCACAGGGTGGGGTGAGACCCAGTACTTC
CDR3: CASSLGVPLTGWGETQYF

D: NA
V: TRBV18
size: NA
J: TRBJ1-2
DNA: TGTGCCAGCTCACCAGGGGATGTGGGGCTTGGCTACACCTTC
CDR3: CASSPGDVGLGYTF

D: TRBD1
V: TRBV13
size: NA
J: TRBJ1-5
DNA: TGTGCCAGCAGCTCCAGGGGGCAGCCCCAGCATTTT
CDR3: CASSSRGQPQHF

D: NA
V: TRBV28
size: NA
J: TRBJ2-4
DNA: TGTGCCAGCAGTGGACGGACAGCTTTAGCCAAAAACATTCAGTACTTC
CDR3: CASSGRTALAKNIQYF

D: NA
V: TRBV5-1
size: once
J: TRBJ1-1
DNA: TGCGCCAGCAGCTTGGAAGGGCTCGGGATGAGCACTGAAGCTTTCTTT
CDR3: CASSLEGLGMSTEAFF

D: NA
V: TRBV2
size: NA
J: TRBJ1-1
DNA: TGTGCCAGCACAGCCTCGGAGGTTGAAGCTTTCTTT
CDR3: CASTASEVEAFF

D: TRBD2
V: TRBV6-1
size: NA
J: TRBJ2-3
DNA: TGTGCCAGCAGTGAAGTGCGGAGCGGGGCGGATACGCAGTATTTT
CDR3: CASSEVRSGADTQYF

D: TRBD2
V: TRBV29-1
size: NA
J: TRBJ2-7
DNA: TGCAGCGTTGAACCAGCGGGAGGAGGTTACGAGCAGTACTTC
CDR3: CSVEPAGGGYEQYF

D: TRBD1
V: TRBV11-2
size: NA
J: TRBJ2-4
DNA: TGTGCCAGCAGCACCGGACAGGGAAACATTCAGTACTTC
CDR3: CASSTGQGNIQYF

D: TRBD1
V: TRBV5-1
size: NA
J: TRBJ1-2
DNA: TGCGCCAGCAGCGCCCAACAGGGGACGGGCTACACCTTC
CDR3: CASSAQQGTGYTF

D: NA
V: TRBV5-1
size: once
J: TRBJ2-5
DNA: TGCGCCAGCAGCCAACAGGGAATTGGGGAGACCCAGTACTTC
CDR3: CASSQQGIGETQYF

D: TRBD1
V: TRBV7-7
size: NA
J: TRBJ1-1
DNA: TGTGCTAGCAGCAACCGGGACAGGGGGCGAAGAACTGAAGCTTTCTTT
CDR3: CASSNRDRGRRTEAFF

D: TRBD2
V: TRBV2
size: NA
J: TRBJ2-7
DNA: TGTGCCAGCTCCGGGGGGGGGAACGAGCAGTACTTC
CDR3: CASSGGGNEQYF

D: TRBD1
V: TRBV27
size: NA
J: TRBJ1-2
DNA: TGTGCCAGCAGTTTCCACAGGGGGAGGTCCGGGGGCTACACCTTC
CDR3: CASSFHRGRSGGYTF

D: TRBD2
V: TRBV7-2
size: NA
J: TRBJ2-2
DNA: TGTGCCAGCAGCTCGAGCGGACTAGCGGCGAACACCGGGGAGCTGTTTTTT
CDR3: CASSSSGLAANTGELFF

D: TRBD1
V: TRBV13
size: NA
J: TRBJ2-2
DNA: TGTGCCAGCAGCTTATTTGCGACAGGGGATAGTACCGGGGAGCTGTTTTTT
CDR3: CASSLFATGDSTGELFF

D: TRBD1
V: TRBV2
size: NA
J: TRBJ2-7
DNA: TGTGCCAGCCGATGGGACAGATACTACGAGCAGTACTTC
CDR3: CASRWDRYYEQYF

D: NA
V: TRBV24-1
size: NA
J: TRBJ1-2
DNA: TGTGCCACCAGTGATCAGGGGTTCGGCTATGGCTACACCTTC
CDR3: CATSDQGFGYGYTF

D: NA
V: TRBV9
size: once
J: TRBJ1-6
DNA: TGTGCCAGCAGCGGAAGCCAACCCCTCCACTTT
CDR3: CASSGSQPLHF

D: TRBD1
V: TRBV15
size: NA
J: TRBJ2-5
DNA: TGTGCCACCAGCAGGGCCGGGACAGGGGGAGAGACCCAGTACTTC
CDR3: CATSRAGTGGETQYF

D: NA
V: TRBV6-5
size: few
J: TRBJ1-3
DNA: TGTGCCAGCAGCGGGGTTAGGAGCTCTGGAAACACCATATATTTT
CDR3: CASSGVRSSGNTIYF

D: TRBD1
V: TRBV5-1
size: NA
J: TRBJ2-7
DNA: TGCGCCAGCAGCTCAGGACAGGGGGCCCACGAGCAGTACTTC
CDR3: CASSSGQGAHEQYF

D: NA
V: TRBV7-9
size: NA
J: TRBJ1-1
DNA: TGTGCCAGCAGCTTAGTCGGGGTGAACACTGAAGCTTTCTTT
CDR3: CASSLVGVNTEAFF

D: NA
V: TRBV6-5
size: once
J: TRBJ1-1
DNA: TGTGCCACCAAGTTGATGGCCGGACAAAGGACTGAAGCTTTCTTT
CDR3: CATKLMAGQRTEAFF

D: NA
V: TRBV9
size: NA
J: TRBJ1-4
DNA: TGTGCCAGCAGCGTAGGAGGGTCTAATGAAAAACTGTTTTTT
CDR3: CASSVGGSNEKLFF

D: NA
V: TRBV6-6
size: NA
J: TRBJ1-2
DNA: TGTGCCAGCAGTTACGACACGGCCCTCGCTAACTATGGCTACACCTTC
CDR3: CASSYDTALANYGYTF

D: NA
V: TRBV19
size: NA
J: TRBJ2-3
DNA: TGTGCCAGTAGTCTTCGTACAGGGTCAGATACGCAGTATTTT
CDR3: CASSLRTGSDTQYF

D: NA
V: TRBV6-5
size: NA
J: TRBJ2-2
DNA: TGTGCCAGCAGCCCCACAGGGTATGCCGGGGAGCTGTTTTTT
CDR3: CASSPTGYAGELFF

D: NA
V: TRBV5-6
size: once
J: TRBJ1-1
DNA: TGTGCCAGCAGCGATACAGCGAACACTGAAGCTTTCTTT
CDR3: CASSDTANTEAFF

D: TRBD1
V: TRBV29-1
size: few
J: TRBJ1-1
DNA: TGCAGCGTTGAGTTTGAGGGGGCGCCTGAAGCTTTCTTT
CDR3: CSVEFEGAPEAFF

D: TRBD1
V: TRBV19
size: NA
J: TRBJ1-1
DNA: TGTGCCAGTAGGGAACGACAGGGGAGGGACACTGAAGCTTTCTTT
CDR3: CASRERQGRDTEAFF

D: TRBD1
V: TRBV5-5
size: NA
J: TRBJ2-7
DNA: TGTGCCAGCAGCTTGACAGGGGGCCGCTACGAGCAGTACTTC
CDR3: CASSLTGGRYEQYF

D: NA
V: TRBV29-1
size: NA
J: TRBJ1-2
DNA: TGCAGCGGAGACGAAGCGACAGGACGCTATGGCTACACCTTC
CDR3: CSGDEATGRYGYTF

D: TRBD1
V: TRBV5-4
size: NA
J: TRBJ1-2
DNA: TGTGCCAGCAGCTTACAGGGGGCTTCTACGTATGGCTACACCTTC
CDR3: CASSLQGASTYGYTF

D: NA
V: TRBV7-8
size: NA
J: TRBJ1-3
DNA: TGTGCCAGCAGCCGTACACGCGCGGACTCTGGAAACACCATATATTTT
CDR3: CASSRTRADSGNTIYF

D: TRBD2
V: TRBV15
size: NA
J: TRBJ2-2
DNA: TGTGCCACCAGCAATTCGAGACTAGCAAGTGTACGGGAGCTGTTTTTT
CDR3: CATSNSRLASVRELFF

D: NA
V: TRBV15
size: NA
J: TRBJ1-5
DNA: TGTGCCACCAGCAGAGGACTGGCTCTGGTAGGTCAGCCCCAGCATTTT
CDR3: CATSRGLALVGQPQHF

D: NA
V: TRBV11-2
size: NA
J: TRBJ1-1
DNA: TGTGCCAGCAGCATCGACAGAGAAGCTTTCTTT
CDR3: CASSIDREAFF

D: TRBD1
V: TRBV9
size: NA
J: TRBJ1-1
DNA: TGTGCCAGCAGCGTAGACGAGCCCGGGACAGGGGGCCTGAACACTGAAGCTTTCTTT
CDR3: CASSVDEPGTGGLNTEAFF

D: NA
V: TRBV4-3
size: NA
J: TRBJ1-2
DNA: TGCGCCAGCAGCCAAGATTCGAGCTCCTATGGCTACACCTTC
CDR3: CASSQDSSSYGYTF

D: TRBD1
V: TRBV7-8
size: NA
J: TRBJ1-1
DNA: TGTGCCAGCAGCTTAGTCCCGGACAGGGCTGAAGCTTTCTTT
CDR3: CASSLVPDRAEAFF

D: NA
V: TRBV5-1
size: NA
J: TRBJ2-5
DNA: TGCGCCAGCAGCTTGGCACCCCCCGGTGAGACCCAGTACTTC
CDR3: CASSLAPPGETQYF

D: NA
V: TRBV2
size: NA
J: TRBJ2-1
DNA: TGTGCCAGCAGGGGTGGGGCTAGGATGGATGAGCAGTTCTTC
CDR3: CASRGGARMDEQFF

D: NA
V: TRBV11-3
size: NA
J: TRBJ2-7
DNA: TGTGCCAGCAGCTTACTAGCTACCTCCTACGAGCAGTACTTC
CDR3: CASSLLATSYEQYF

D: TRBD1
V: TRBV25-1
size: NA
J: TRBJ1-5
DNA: TGTGCCAGCAGTAATTCAGGGGGTAGCAATCAGCCCCAGCATTTT
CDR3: CASSNSGGSNQPQHF

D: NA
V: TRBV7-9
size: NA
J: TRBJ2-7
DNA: TGTGCCAGCAGCCTTAAAAGCGGGACACTGAACGAGCAGTACTTC
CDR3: CASSLKSGTLNEQYF

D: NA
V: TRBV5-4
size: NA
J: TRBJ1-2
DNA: TGTGCCAGCAGCTCCACAAACAGGGTAAATGGCTACACCTTC
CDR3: CASSSTNRVNGYTF

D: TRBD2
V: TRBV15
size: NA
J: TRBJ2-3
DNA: TGTGCCACCAGCGGACGGACTAGCGGTCGAGATACGCAGTATTTT
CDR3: CATSGRTSGRDTQYF

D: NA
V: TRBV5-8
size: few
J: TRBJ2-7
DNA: TGTGCCAGCAGCCTTGGACCCAGGGGCCCCTACGAGCAGTACTTC
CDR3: CASSLGPRGPYEQYF

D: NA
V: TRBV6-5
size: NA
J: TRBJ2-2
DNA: TGTGCCAGCTCAGGCGGGGAGCTGTTTTTT
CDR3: CASSGGELFF

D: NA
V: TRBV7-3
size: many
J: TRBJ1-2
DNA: TGTGCCAGCAGCCTGACAGCTAACTATGGCTACACCTTC
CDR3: CASSLTANYGYTF

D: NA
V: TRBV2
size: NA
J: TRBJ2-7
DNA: TGTGCCAGCAACTTTCTCAGGGGCTACGAGCAGTACTTC
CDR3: CASNFLRGYEQYF

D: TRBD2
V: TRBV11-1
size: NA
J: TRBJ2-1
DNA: TGTGCCAGCAGCCCGGGACTAGCGGTGGATGAGCAGTTCTTC
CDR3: CASSPGLAVDEQFF

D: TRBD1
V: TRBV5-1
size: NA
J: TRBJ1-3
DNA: TGCGCCAGCAGCCGAAGGACAGGGGGCTCTGGAAACACCATATATTTT
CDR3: CASSRRTGGSGNTIYF

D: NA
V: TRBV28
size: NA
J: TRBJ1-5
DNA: TGTGCCAGCAGGCTAGTCGGCAGGGGCGGTTATAGCAATCAGCCCCAGCATTTT
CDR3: CASRLVGRGGYSNQPQHF

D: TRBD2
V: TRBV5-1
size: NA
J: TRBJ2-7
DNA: TGCGCCAGCAGCTTGGTGGCTAGCGGGAGGGCAAGGTCCTACGAGCAGTACTTC
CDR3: CASSLVASGRARSYEQYF

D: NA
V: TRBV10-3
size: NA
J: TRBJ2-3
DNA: TGTGCCATCAGTGGGCCCGGGGACACCAGCACAGATACGCAGTATTTT
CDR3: CAISGPGDTSTDTQYF

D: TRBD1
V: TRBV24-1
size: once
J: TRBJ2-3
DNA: TGTGCCACCTCAGACAGGGGGAACACAGATACGCAGTATTTT
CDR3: CATSDRGNTDTQYF